These 3 T cell receptor beta chains originate from one sample sequenced in a study of shared clonotypes between healthy human individuals. CD45RO-negative, CCR7-selected cells formed the naive CD8 fraction, which excluded terminally differentiated effector memory CD45RA+ cells. Generated by immunoSEQ multiplex PCR, the TCRdb table keeps only in-frame clones and is missing some. The repertoire holds around 1,900,000 clones, with 85% to 95% as singletons. The sequenced material came from naive CD8+ T cells from PBMCs. All receptors come from a man younger than 35 in good health. Some clones in this sample may be carry-over from other donors' samples.

The chain uses TRBV4-1 and TRBJ2-1, with 9 nucleotides matching TRBD2. The V and J ends lost 4 bases and 4 bases, in that order; junction bases with no gene match: 8. The CDR3 is made up of 16 amino acids. The germline V gene encodes CDR1 MGHRA and CDR2 YSYEKL. Here the CDR3 reads CASSPPHSGRYNEQFF. CDR3 DNA: TGCGCCAGCAGCCCACCCCATAGCGGGAGATACAATGAGCAGTTCTTC.

This clone has only one observation. The chain recombines TRBV5-4 with TRBJ2-1; 10 bases agree with TRBD1. J lost 7 bases, V lost 3 bases, and 10 bases had no gene match. The CDR3 totals 16 residues. Germline-derived CDR1 and CDR2 are SGHNT and YYREEE (reference sequence). The CDR3 region has the DNA TGTGCCAGCAGCTGGGACAGGGGCTGGGGCCCGAATGAGCAGTTCTTC. It specifies CASSWDRGWGPNEQFF.

This clone was detected a few times. The chain employs TRBV28 and TRBJ2-2, with D possibly being TRBD1 or TRBD2 (6 bases each). V lost 7 bases and J 4 bases, leaving 10 bases between the germline ends. CDR3 size: 13 residues. CDR1 MDHEN and CDR2 SYDVKM come from the germline V gene. DNA of the CDR3: TGTGCCAGCAAGGGGGGAATCACCGGGGAGCTGTTTTTT. Amino acid sequence: CASKGGITGELFF.